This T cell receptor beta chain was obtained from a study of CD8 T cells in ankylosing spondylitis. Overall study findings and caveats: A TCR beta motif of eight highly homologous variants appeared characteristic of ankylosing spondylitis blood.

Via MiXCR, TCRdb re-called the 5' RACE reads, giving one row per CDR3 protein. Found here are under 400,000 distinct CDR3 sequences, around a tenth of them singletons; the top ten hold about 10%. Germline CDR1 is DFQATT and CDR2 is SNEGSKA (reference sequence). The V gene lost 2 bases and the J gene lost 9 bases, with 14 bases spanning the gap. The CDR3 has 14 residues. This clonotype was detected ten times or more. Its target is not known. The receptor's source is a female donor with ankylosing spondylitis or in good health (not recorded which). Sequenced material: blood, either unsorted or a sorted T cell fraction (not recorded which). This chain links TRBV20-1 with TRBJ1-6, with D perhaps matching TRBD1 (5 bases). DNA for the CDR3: TGCAGTGCTAGATCGCGGGCCGGGGGTTCACCCCTCCACTTT. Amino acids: CSARSRAGGSPLHF.